A selection of T cell receptor beta chains follows, all from one sample in a study of blood T cell repertoires in COVID-19. The protocol was immunoSEQ multiplex PCR, while the TCRdb copy is restricted to in-frame clones and leaves out a portion. The sample carries about 81,000 clones, 70% to 90% recorded once. Sample: peripheral blood. Every receptor here comes from a woman aged 65 to 85 with acute or convalescent COVID-19. Both conserved end residues are part of each CDR3. D genes are given only for firm matches. Part of the rows lack a size; the others show once, few, many or a class for expanded clones.

CDR3 protein: CASSQGTSGRGAGETQYF
CDR3 DNA: TGCGCCAGCAGCCAAGGGACTAGCGGGAGGGGAGCGGGAGAGACCCAGTACTTC
J gene: TRBJ2-5
clone size: NA
V gene: TRBV4-3
D gene: TRBD2

CDR3 protein: CASSPAGTGGYGYTF
CDR3 DNA: TGTGCCAGTAGTCCCGCCGGGACGGGAGGCTATGGCTACACCTTC
J gene: TRBJ1-2
clone size: NA
V gene: TRBV19
D gene: NA

CDR3 protein: CASSPPRDRAAGNTIYF
CDR3 DNA: TGTGCCAGCAGTCCCCCCCGGGACAGGGCTGCTGGAAACACCATATATTTT
J gene: TRBJ1-3
clone size: NA
V gene: TRBV2
D gene: TRBD1

CDR3 protein: CASSIDRSGIPQPQHF
CDR3 DNA: TGTGCCAGTAGTATAGATAGGTCAGGGATTCCTCAGCCCCAGCATTTT
J gene: TRBJ1-5
clone size: NA
V gene: TRBV19
D gene: NA

CDR3 protein: CASRLTSGVEETQYF
CDR3 DNA: TGCGCCAGCAGGTTGACTAGCGGAGTCGAAGAGACCCAGTACTTC
J gene: TRBJ2-5
clone size: once
V gene: TRBV5-1
D gene: TRBD2

CDR3 protein: CASSYSRDQPQHF
CDR3 DNA: TGTGCCAGCAGTTACTCCCGGGATCAGCCCCAGCATTTT
J gene: TRBJ1-5
clone size: NA
V gene: TRBV6-2/TRBV6-3
D gene: NA

CDR3 protein: CASSALAGATTDTQYF
CDR3 DNA: TGTGCCAGCAGCGCCTTAGCGGGGGCCACCACAGATACGCAGTATTTT
J gene: TRBJ2-3
clone size: NA
V gene: TRBV5-5
D gene: TRBD2

CDR3 protein: CSAPTGADTQYF
CDR3 DNA: TGCAGCGCCCCGACAGGGGCAGATACGCAGTATTTT
J gene: TRBJ2-3
clone size: NA
V gene: TRBV29-1
D gene: TRBD1

CDR3 protein: CASSDSGPAGYSGNTIYF
CDR3 DNA: TGTGCCAGCAGTGACTCGGGTCCGGCAGGTTACTCTGGAAACACCATATATTTT
J gene: TRBJ1-3
clone size: once
V gene: TRBV6-4
D gene: NA

CDR3 protein: CASSLERGGAGETQYF
CDR3 DNA: TGTGCCAGCAGCTTAGAGCGGGGGGGCGCTGGAGAGACCCAGTACTTC
J gene: TRBJ2-5
clone size: NA
V gene: TRBV7-9
D gene: TRBD2